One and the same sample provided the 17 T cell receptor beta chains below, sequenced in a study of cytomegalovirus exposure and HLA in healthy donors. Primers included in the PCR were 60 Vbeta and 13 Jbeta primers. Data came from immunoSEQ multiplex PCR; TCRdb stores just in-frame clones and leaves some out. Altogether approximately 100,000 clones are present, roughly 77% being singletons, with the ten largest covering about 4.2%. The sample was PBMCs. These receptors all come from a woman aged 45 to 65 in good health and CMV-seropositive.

CDR3 loop: CASSPTGGGGTEAFF. Written as DNA, the CDR3 is TGTGCCAGCAGCCCCACGGGGGGCGGCGGCACTGAAGCTTTCTTT. This chain links TRBV6-5 with TRBJ1-1; D is perhaps TRBD1 (6 bases). V lost 6 bases, J lost 4 bases, and 18 bases lay in between. The CDR3 sequence is 15 residues long. CDR1 is MNHEY, CDR2 SVGAGI, per germline.

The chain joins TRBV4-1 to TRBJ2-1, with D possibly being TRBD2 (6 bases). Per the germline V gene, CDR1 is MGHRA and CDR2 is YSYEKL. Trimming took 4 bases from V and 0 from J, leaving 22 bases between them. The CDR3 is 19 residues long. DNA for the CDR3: TGCGCCAGCAGCCCCGAATCTATTCTTTCCGGGAGCTCCTACAATGAGCAGTTCTTC. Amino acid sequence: CASSPESILSGSSYNEQFF.

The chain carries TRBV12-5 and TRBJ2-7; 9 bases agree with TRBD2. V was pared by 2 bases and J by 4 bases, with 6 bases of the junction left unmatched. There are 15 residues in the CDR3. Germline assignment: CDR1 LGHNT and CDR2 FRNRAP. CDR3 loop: CASGLFSGGLYEQYF. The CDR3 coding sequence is TGTGCTAGTGGTTTGTTTAGCGGGGGACTATACGAGCAGTACTTC.

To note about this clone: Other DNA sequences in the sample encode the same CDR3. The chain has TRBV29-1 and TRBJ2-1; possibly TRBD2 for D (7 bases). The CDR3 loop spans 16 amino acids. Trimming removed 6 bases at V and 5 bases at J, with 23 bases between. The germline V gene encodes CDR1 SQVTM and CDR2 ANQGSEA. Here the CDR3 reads CSVSSGGAGKNNEQFF. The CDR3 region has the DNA TGCAGCGTCTCGAGTGGGGGGGCGGGGAAAAACAATGAGCAGTTCTTC.

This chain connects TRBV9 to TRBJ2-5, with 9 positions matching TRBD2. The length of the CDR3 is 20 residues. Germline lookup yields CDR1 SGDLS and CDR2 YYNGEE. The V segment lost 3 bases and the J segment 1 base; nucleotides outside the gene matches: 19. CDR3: CASSARVGGSGSLIQETQYF. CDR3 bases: TGTGCCAGCAGCGCCAGGGTAGGGGGTAGCGGGAGTCTGATCCAAGAGACCCAGTACTTC.

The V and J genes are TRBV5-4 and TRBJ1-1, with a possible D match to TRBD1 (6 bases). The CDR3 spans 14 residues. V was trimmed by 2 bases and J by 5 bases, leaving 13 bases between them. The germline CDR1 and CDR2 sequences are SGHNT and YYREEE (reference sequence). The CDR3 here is CASSFLQGQTEAFF. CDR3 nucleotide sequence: TGTGCCAGCAGCTTTCTCCAGGGGCAAACTGAAGCTTTCTTT.

The DNA for the CDR3 is TGTGCCAGCAATTTTGTCAGCGGGGCCTACAATGAGCAGTTCTTC. Translated, it gives CASNFVSGAYNEQFF. The rearrangement joins TRBV27 to TRBJ2-1, with TRBD2 matching 7 bases. The trim removed 7 bases at V and 2 bases at J, leaving 8 bases unmatched. CDR3 size: 15 residues. Germline loops: CDR1 MNHEY, CDR2 SMNVEV (reference sequence).

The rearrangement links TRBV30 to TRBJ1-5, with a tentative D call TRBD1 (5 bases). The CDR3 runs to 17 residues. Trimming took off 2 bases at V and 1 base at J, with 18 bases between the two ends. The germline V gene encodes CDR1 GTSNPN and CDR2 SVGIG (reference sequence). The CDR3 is CAWSPTLPGLSNQPQHF. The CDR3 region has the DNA TGTGCCTGGAGTCCTACACTACCGGGACTGAGCAATCAGCCCCAGCATTTT.

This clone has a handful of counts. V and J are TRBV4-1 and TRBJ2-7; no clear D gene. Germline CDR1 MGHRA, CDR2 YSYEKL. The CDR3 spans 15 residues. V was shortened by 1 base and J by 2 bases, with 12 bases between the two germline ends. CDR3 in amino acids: CASSQVTLSAYEQYF. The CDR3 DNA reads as TGCGCCAGCAGCCAAGTGACTTTAAGCGCCTACGAGCAGTACTTC.

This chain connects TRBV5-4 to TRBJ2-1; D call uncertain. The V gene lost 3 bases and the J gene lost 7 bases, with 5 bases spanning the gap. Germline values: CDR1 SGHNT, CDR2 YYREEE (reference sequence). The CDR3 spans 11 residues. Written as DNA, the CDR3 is TGTGCCAGCAGCTCCCTAAATGAGCAGTTCTTC. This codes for CASSSLNEQFF. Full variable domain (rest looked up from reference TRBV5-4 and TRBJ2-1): ETGVTQSPTHLIKTRGQQVTLRCSSQSGHNTVSWYQQALGQGPQFIFQYYREEENGRGNFPPRFSGLQFPNYSSELNVNALELDDSALYLCASSSLNEQFFGPGTRLTVL.

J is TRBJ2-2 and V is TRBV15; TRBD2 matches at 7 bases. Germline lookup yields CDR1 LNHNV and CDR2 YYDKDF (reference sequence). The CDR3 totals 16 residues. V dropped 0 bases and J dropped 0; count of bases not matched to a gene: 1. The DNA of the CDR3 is TGTGCCACCAGCAGAGATCTAGCGGCGAACACCGGGGAGCTGTTTTTT. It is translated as CATSRDLAANTGELFF.

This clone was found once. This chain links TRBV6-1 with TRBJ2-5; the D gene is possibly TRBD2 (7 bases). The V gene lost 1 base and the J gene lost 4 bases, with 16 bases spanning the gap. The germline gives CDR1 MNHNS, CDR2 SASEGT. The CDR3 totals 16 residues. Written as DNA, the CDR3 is TGTGCCAGCAGTGAAGGGTGGGGGGGGCGTGGAGAGACCCAGTACTTC. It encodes CASSEGWGGRGETQYF.

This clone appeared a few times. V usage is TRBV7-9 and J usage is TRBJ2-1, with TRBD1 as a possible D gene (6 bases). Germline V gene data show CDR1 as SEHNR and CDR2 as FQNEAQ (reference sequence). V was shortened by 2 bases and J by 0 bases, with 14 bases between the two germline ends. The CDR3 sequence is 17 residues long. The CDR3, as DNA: TGTGCCAGCAGCTTAAGACAGGTGATGACCTCCTACAATGAGCAGTTCTTC. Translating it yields CASSLRQVMTSYNEQFF.

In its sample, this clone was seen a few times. The CDR3 region has the DNA TGTGCCAGCAGCCCCCGGACAGGAGAATATTCACCCCTCCACTTT. This codes for CASSPRTGEYSPLHF. The chain joins TRBV5-8 to TRBJ1-6, with 7 bases aligning to TRBD1. V was pared by 4 bases and J by 8 bases, with 9 bases of the junction left unmatched. CDR3 length: 15 amino acids. CDR1 and CDR2 from the germline V gene are SGHTS and YDEGEE.

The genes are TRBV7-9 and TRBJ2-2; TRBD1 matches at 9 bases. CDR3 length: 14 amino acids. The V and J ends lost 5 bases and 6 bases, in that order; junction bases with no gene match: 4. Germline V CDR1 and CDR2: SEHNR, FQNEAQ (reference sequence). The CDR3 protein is CASSQGQGAGELFF. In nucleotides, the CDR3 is TGTGCCAGCAGCCAGGGACAGGGAGCCGGGGAGCTGTTTTTT.

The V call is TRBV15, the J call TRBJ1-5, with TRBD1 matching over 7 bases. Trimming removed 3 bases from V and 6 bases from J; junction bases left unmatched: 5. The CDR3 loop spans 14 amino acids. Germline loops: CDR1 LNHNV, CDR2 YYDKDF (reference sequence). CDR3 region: CATSSQTGSQPQHF. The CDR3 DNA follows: TGTGCCACCAGCAGTCAGACAGGGAGTCAGCCCCAGCATTTT. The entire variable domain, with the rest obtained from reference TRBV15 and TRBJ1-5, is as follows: DAMVIQNPRYQVTQFGKPVTLSCSQTLNHNVMYWYQQKSSQAPKLLFHYYDKDFNNEADTPDNFQSRRPNTSFCFLDIRSPGLGDTAMYLCATSSQTGSQPQHFGDGTRLSIL.

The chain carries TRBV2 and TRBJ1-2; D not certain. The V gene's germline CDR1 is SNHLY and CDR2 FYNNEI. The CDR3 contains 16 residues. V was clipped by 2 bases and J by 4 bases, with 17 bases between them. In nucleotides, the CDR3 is TGTGCCAGCAGTGAAAGCCCTCGTTTACCGGGCTATGGCTACACCTTC. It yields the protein CASSESPRLPGYGYTF.